The clone carrying this T cell receptor beta chain was seen ten or more times. The antigen is undetermined. This sample was taken from a study of T-cell reconstitution after alpha-beta-depleted transplantation in children. The study's findings and limits: T-cell counts and diversity at one year following transplant were attributed mainly to newly produced T cells. Some patients showed high day-60 TCRbeta diversity, which derived from surviving recipient T cells and thymic progenitors. Several hundred expanded graft clones reportedly gave rise to the alpha-beta T cells present about two months after transplant.

The V and J ends lost 1 base and 1 base respectively, with 12 bases between them. The CDR3 runs to 16 residues. For TCRbeta, the library was prepared with unique molecular identifiers. TCRdb processed the PCR reads anew with MiXCR; each CDR3 protein has one entry. The sample has 250,000 to 300,000 distinct CDR3 sequences; roughly 12% are singletons. The receptor comes from a male patient between 2 and 10 years old who had a stem cell transplant for chronic granulomatous disease, so the T cells may come from the graft donor. The gene calls are TRBV12-3 or TRBV12-4 and TRBJ2-3; the D gene is possibly TRBD2 (6 bases). This material consisted of peripheral blood, taken 180 days after TCRalphabeta/CD19-depleted stem cell transplant. DNA of the CDR3: TGTGCCAGCAGTTTAGTCGCGGGGTTAGGCACAGATACGCAGTATTTT. Encoded protein: CASSLVAGLGTDTQYF.